Listed here is a single T cell receptor (beta chain). Data came from immunoSEQ multiplex PCR; TCRdb stores just in-frame clones and leaves some out. Of about 95,000 clones listed, approximately 80% were seen once; the top ten hold roughly 18%. The record originates from a study of control samples from healthy donors and cancer patients. The germline V gene encodes CDR1 KGHSH and CDR2 LQKENI. Trimming removed 8 bases from V and 3 bases from J, with 16 bases in between. The CDR3 has 14 residues. Sequencing input: blood. The chain has TRBV18 and TRBJ1-1; the D gene is possibly TRBD1 (6 bases). The sequence derives from a man aged 25-45 years in good health. CDR3 protein: CASTQNNRDTEAFF. In DNA form, the CDR3 reads TGTGCCAGCACACAAAATAACAGGGACACTGAAGCTTTCTTT.